These T cell receptor beta chains were read from a single sample in a study of cytomegalovirus exposure and HLA in healthy donors. Method: immunoSEQ multiplex PCR; TCRdb's copy keeps in-frame clones and lacks some. This table has about 200,000 clones, roughly 85% appearing once. Sequences were obtained from PBMCs. Every receptor here comes from a woman between 45 and 60 years old in good health and CMV-seronegative. Each CDR3 is given with its conserved first and last residue. Each record gives: J gene, D gene, clone size, V gene, CDR3 DNA, CDR3 protein. A D gene is named only where the DNA matches it firmly. A clone size is listed for some rows: how often the clone was seen (once, few, many), or a class if it is expanded.

J: TRBJ2-7
D: TRBD2
size: -
V: TRBV11-3
DNA: TGTGCCAGCAGCCAACGTCCCGAGCGGGAGTGGTACGAGCAGTACTTC
CDR3: CASSQRPEREWYEQYF

J: TRBJ1-5
D: TRBD1
size: -
V: TRBV5-5
DNA: TGTGCCAGCAGCAAGGGGGCAGATCAGCCCCAGCATTTT
CDR3: CASSKGADQPQHF

J: TRBJ2-3
D: TRBD2
size: -
V: TRBV6-4
DNA: TGTGCCACCTCTCGGGCTAGCGGGAGCACAGATACGCAGTATTTT
CDR3: CATSRASGSTDTQYF

J: TRBJ1-5
D: TRBD1
size: once
V: TRBV19
DNA: TGTGCCAGTAGTATAGATCGGACAGGGGGCAGCGTTCAGCCCCAGCATTTT
CDR3: CASSIDRTGGSVQPQHF

J: TRBJ2-5
D: -
size: -
V: TRBV6-5
DNA: TGTGCCACCCATTTCGGCGGGGCGCGGACCCAGTACTTC
CDR3: CATHFGGARTQYF

J: TRBJ2-1
D: TRBD2
size: -
V: TRBV19
DNA: TGTGCCAGTAGTACCTGGACTAGCGGGAGTAAGGATGAGCAGTTCTTC
CDR3: CASSTWTSGSKDEQFF

J: TRBJ2-7
D: TRBD1
size: -
V: TRBV19
DNA: TGTGCCAGTAGTATAGGGGGGACAGACTACGAGCAGTACTTC
CDR3: CASSIGGTDYEQYF

J: TRBJ2-3
D: TRBD1
size: once
V: TRBV4-3
DNA: TGCGCCAGCAGCCAAGAAACAGGGGCGCAGACAGATACGCAGTATTTT
CDR3: CASSQETGAQTDTQYF

J: TRBJ2-1
D: -
size: -
V: TRBV7-9
DNA: TGTGCCAGCAGCTACCGGGACTCCAATGAGCAGTTCTTC
CDR3: CASSYRDSNEQFF

J: TRBJ2-1
D: TRBD1
size: -
V: TRBV28
DNA: TGTGCCAGCAGTTTGACAGGGGGAAAGTTCTTC
CDR3: CASSLTGGKFF

J: TRBJ2-1
D: TRBD1
size: -
V: TRBV19
DNA: TGTGCCAGTAGTACGGGACAGGGGGCGAGTGAGCAGTTCTTC
CDR3: CASSTGQGASEQFF